The 21 T cell receptor beta chains below come from one sample, sequenced in a study of blood T cell repertoires in COVID-19. The assay was immunoSEQ multiplex PCR, and TCRdb's table has in-frame clones only and misses some. The sample lists some 290,000 clones, 90% occurring once. Material for sequencing was peripheral blood. The receptor set was obtained from a middle-aged woman with COVID-19, enrolled during active disease.

The chain combines TRBV10-3 with TRBJ1-5; TRBD1 matches at 7 bases. The CDR3 contains 13 residues. Trimming took 4 bases from V and 5 from J; bases not matched to a gene: 2. The germline V gene has CDR1 ENHRY and CDR2 SYGVKD. CDR3 bases: TGTGCCATCAGTGGAACAGGGGATCAGCCCCAGCATTTT. Amino acid sequence: CAISGTGDQPQHF.

J is TRBJ2-2 and V is TRBV7-2; TRBD2 agrees at 13 bases. Germline trimming cut 5 bases from V and 5 bases from J; bases unmatched to any gene: 8. Germline CDR1 SGHTA, CDR2 FQGNSA. The CDR3 is 17 residues long. The CDR3 nucleotides are TGTGCCAGCAGCCGGACTAGCGGGAGTAGGGGAACCGGGGAGCTGTTTTTT. Amino acids: CASSRTSGSRGTGELFF. Full variable domain (missing parts from reference TRBV7-2 and TRBJ2-2): GAGVSQSPSNKVTEKGKDVELRCDPISGHTALYWYRQSLGQGLEFLIYFQGNSAPDKSGLPSDRFSAERTGGSVSTLTIQRTQQEDSAVYLCASSRTSGSRGTGELFFGEGSRLTVL.

This clone showed up just a few times. This sequence joins TRBV5-1 and TRBJ1-4; no clear D. CDR1 is SGHRS and CDR2 is YFSETQ in the germline V gene. V lost 4 bases, J lost 7 bases, and 14 bases lay in between. The CDR3 runs to 14 residues. CDR3 sequence reads: CASSPTDLGEKLFF. Here the CDR3 DNA reads TGCGCCAGCAGCCCTACAGATCTCGGTGAAAAACTGTTTTTT.

V usage is TRBV2 and J usage is TRBJ2-7; perhaps TRBD1 as D (5 bases). This CDR3 spans 13 amino acids. The V end was cut by 5 bases, the J end by 2 bases, with 10 bases between. From germline, CDR1 is SNHLY and CDR2 FYNNEI. The CDR3 region has the DNA TGTGCCAGCAGTCAGGGAAGGACCTACGAGCAGTACTTC. It is translated as CASSQGRTYEQYF.

This chain joins TRBV5-1 and TRBJ2-7; 7 bases fit TRBD1. The CDR3 runs 16 residues. V was clipped by 0 bases and J by 3 bases; unmatched bases: 9. CDR1 SGHRS and CDR2 YFSETQ come from the germline V gene. The CDR3 protein is CASSLAVGGQYYEQYF. The CDR3 region has the DNA TGCGCCAGCAGCTTGGCTGTTGGGGGACAGTACTACGAGCAGTACTTC.

V usage is TRBV27 and J usage is TRBJ1-5, with D uncertain. V lost 5 bases and J lost 2, with 10 bases in between. CDR1 and CDR2 (germline): MNHEY, SMNVEV (reference sequence). The CDR3 has 14 residues. CDR3 region: CASSPYMGNQPQHF. CDR3 in DNA: TGTGCCAGCAGTCCATACATGGGCAATCAGCCCCAGCATTTT.

The gene calls are TRBV5-1 and TRBJ2-5, with D possibly being TRBD2 (6 bases). Trimming removed 5 bases from V and 4 bases from J, with 12 bases in between. The CDR3 covers 13 residues. Per the germline V gene, CDR1 is SGHRS and CDR2 is YFSETQ. This CDR3 reads CASRMGGPETQYF. CDR3 in DNA: TGCGCCAGCAGAATGGGGGGTCCAGAGACCCAGTACTTC.

There are a few counts of this clone. V usage is TRBV11-2 and J usage is TRBJ1-1; TRBD1 agrees at 8 bases. The junction had 12 bases not matched to a gene; V was cut back by 2 bases and J by 10 bases. The CDR3 runs 15 residues. CDR1 is SGHAT and CDR2 is FQNNGV in the germline V gene. Here the CDR3 reads CASSLMLGQASSAFF. CDR3 DNA sequence: TGTGCCAGCAGCTTAATGCTGGGACAGGCAAGTTCAGCTTTCTTT.

The J gene is TRBJ1-3, the V gene TRBV9; D not resolved. Trimming removed 3 bases from V and 4 bases from J, with 8 bases in between. This CDR3 is 13 amino acids long. Per germline, CDR1 SGDLS and CDR2 YYNGEE. CDR3 residues: CASSEGVGNTIYF. The CDR3 DNA sequence: TGTGCCAGCAGCGAGGGAGTCGGAAACACCATATATTTT.

This chain joins TRBV5-6 and TRBJ2-5; weak D call: TRBD1 (6 bases). The CDR3 has 14 amino acids. The V gene's germline CDR1 is SGHDT and CDR2 YYEEEE. V was clipped by 2 bases and J by 5 bases, with 13 bases between them. This CDR3 reads CASSLTGSGETQYF. The CDR3 DNA sequence: TGTGCCAGCAGCTTAACAGGGTCGGGTGAGACCCAGTACTTC.

This chain connects TRBV25-1 to TRBJ2-5; no clear D gene. Trimming stripped 5 bases from V and 4 bases from J, with 11 bases between. Germline loops: CDR1 MGHDK, CDR2 SYGVNS. CDR3 size: 13 residues. This CDR3 reads CASSYSPGETQYF. Written as DNA, the CDR3 is TGTGCCAGCAGTTACTCGCCCGGAGAGACCCAGTACTTC.

The rearrangement uses TRBV7-2 and TRBJ2-7, with D possibly being TRBD2 (5 bases). CDR1 is SGHTA and CDR2 is FQGNSA in the germline V gene. Trimming cost V 5 bases and J 1 base, with 12 bases left between them. The CDR3 totals 14 residues. CDR3 amino acids: CASSQPSRSYEQYF. CDR3 coding DNA: TGTGCCAGCAGCCAACCTAGCAGATCCTACGAGCAGTACTTC.

Concerning this clone: The same CDR3 can be traced to other DNA sequences in this sample. This chain joins TRBV5-1 and TRBJ1-1; TRBD1 is a possible D gene (6 bases). Trimming removed 0 bases from V and 2 bases from J, with 11 bases in between. Germline lookup yields CDR1 SGHRS and CDR2 YFSETQ. The CDR3 is 15 amino acids. The CDR3 reads CASSLVQGVNTEAFF. The CDR3 nucleotides are TGCGCCAGCAGCTTGGTACAGGGTGTAAACACTGAAGCTTTCTTT.

The V gene is TRBV28, the J gene TRBJ1-2, with TRBD1 matching 7 bases. The CDR3 length is 15 residues. J lost 6 bases, V lost 1 base, and 8 bases had no gene match. The V gene's germline CDR1 is MDHEN and CDR2 SYDVKM. The CDR3 DNA follows: TGTGCCAGCAGTTTATCCGAGGGGGCAAGGGATGGCTACACCTTC. It yields the protein CASSLSEGARDGYTF.

V is TRBV6-1 and J is TRBJ2-2, with 10 positions matching TRBD2. CDR1 MNHNS and CDR2 SASEGT come from the germline V gene. The CDR3 has 16 amino acids. Trimming at V came to 3 bases and at J to 5 bases, leaving 6 bases not matched to a gene. The CDR3 loop reads CASSDSGRAETGELFF. DNA for the CDR3: TGTGCCAGCAGTGACAGCGGGAGGGCGGAAACCGGGGAGCTGTTTTTT.

The genes are TRBV7-6 and TRBJ1-1; 9 bases align to TRBD1. The CDR3 loop spans 17 amino acids. Unmatched junction bases numbered 10, after V lost 1 base and J lost 4 bases. Germline V gives CDR1 SGHVS, CDR2 FNYEAQ. The CDR3 coding sequence is TGTGCCAGCAGCTTAGTGGGTGGACAGGGGACCCCCACTGAAGCTTTCTTT. Its protein product is CASSLVGGQGTPTEAFF.

The J gene is TRBJ1-4, the V gene TRBV10-3; 8 bases align to TRBD1. Germline V CDR1 and CDR2: ENHRY, SYGVKD. The CDR3 runs to 15 residues. The trim removed 2 bases at V and 8 bases at J, leaving 7 bases unmatched. Here the CDR3 reads CAISEADRVDEKLFF. CDR3 nucleotides: TGTGCCATCAGTGAGGCGGACAGGGTGGACGAAAAACTGTTTTTT.

In the case of this clone: Other nucleotide sequences from this sample produce the same CDR3. This CDR3 reads CASSPRGQPQHF. The CDR3, as DNA: TGTGCCAGCAGCCCCAGGGGACAGCCCCAGCATTTT. The chain carries TRBV7-8 and TRBJ1-5; tentatively, D is TRBD1 (6 bases). The CDR3 extends over 12 amino acids. Germline V gene sequence: CDR1 SGHVS, CDR2 FQNEAQ. The V and J ends lost 5 bases and 7 bases respectively, with 9 bases between them. The full variable domain, completed using reference TRBV7-8 and TRBJ1-5, is GAGVSQSPRYKVAKRGQDVALRCDPISGHVSLFWYQQALGQGPEFLTYFQNEAQLDKSGLPSDRFFAERPEGSVSTLKIQRTQQEDSAVYLCASSPRGQPQHFGDGTRLSIL.

This clone was seen once. The CDR3 nucleotides read TGTGCCAGTAGTAGGCTCGCACCTGATGGCTACACCTTC. It specifies CASSRLAPDGYTF. The V and J genes are TRBV19 and TRBJ1-2; unclear D gene. Germline V lookup: CDR1 LNHDA, CDR2 SQIVND (reference sequence). The CDR3 spans 13 residues. V was clipped by 4 bases and J by 6 bases, with 12 bases between them. Combining the CDR3 with reference TRBV19 and TRBJ1-2 gives the whole variable domain DGGITQSPKYLFRKEGQNVTLSCEQNLNHDAMYWYRQDPGQGLRLIYYSQIVNDFQKGDIAEGYSVSREKKESFPLTVTSAQKNPTAFYLCASSRLAPDGYTFGSGTRLTVV.

The chain joins TRBV5-5 to TRBJ2-5; TRBD1 agrees at 8 bases. The CDR3 runs to 17 residues. The germline V gene has CDR1 SGHKS and CDR2 YYEKEE (reference sequence). V was clipped by 2 bases and J by 1 base; unmatched bases: 10. The CDR3 is CASSFGRSRGLQETQYF. In DNA form, the CDR3 reads TGTGCCAGCAGCTTTGGGAGGTCCAGGGGGCTCCAAGAGACCCAGTACTTC.

This chain joins TRBV18 and TRBJ1-3; D ambiguous. Germline V CDR1 and CDR2: KGHSH, LQKENI. V was shortened by 0 bases and J by 0 bases, with 9 bases between the two germline ends. The CDR3 totals 16 residues. CDR3 nucleotide sequence: TGTGCCAGCTCACCACCGAAGCCCGACTCTGGAAACACCATATATTTT. Translating gives CASSPPKPDSGNTIYF.